This record concerns one T cell receptor beta chain sequence. This clonotype was observed a handful of times. Its antigen specificity is not known. Base-call qualities are not available, and no considerably larger clone is one nucleotide away. To demonstrate the VDJtools post-analysis software, TCR beta repertoires were profiled from the peripheral blood of 13 young patients with multiple sclerosis. The multiple sclerosis patients were children and adolescents between roughly 6 and 16 years of age. The data were taken from a study of post-analysis software for immune sequencing data (dated by TCRdb to 2013 to 2016). Background for the entire study: Recorded disease courses included relapsing-remitting, secondary progressive and progressive-relapsing multiple sclerosis, with some patients lacking subtype annotation. A subset of samples was prepared in parallel using single-end sample barcoding, then pooled and co-amplified after Illumina adapter ligation. The patient repertoires were compared against 11 previously published healthy control repertoires obtained from donors aged 6 to 25 years. Broader findings and caveats from the paper: Direct clustering with F measure showed strong co-clustering of samples prepared in the same batch, prompting a batch-effect correction. Patients showed significantly higher frequencies than controls for a handful of TRBV segments, among them TRBV5-6, TRBV5-1 and TRBV20-1. The control group was slightly older than the multiple sclerosis patient group. Compared with controls, multiple sclerosis patients had significantly lower normalized Chao1 diversity, a finding suggesting substantial peripheral T-cell clonal expansion.

From its cysteine to its phenylalanine, the CDR3 spans 13 amino acids. Only the CDR3 part of the read is kept: 39 bases, read in frame from the first base. Deletion took 4 bases off V and 2 bases off J, with a span of 10 bases between the germline ends. Reading the germline V gene gives CDR1 SGDLS and CDR2 YYNGEE. Library generation was performed with PCR. Sequencing took place on an Illumina HiSeq 2500. To reduce PCR and sequencing biases, unique molecular identifiers were built into the TCR beta cDNA libraries. Per 1 to 10 million input T cells, approximately 500,000 cDNA molecules were obtained, such that each molecule approximated one T cell. The patient libraries were prepared and sequenced using the same protocol as the earlier healthy control dataset. Samples belonging to the same batch were prepared together, multiplexed and sequenced on a shared HiSeq lane. The study's own analysis went as follows. MIGEC handled the raw barcoded reads, throwing out single-read molecular identifier groups before consensus assembly and CDR3 extraction. VDJtools was used for post-analysis of the clonotype tables, and diversity was normalized by down-sampling every dataset to the size of the smallest sample. In repertoire overlap clustering, CDR3 amino acid sequences, but not nucleotide sequences, were matched to correct batch-related cross-sample contamination. TCRdb's own reprocessing of the public reads used fastp at Q25 and MiXCR and kept productive beta chains. Rows merge per CDR3 protein into single entries with the most common DNA and genes. These V and J calls derive from TCRdb rather than the authors' analysis. This sample gives 750,000 to 950,000 distinct CDR3 sequences in total; approximately 57% of them show up just once. Approximately 4.4% of the sample belongs to the ten largest clones.

The rearranged chain carries TRBV9 and TRBJ2-7, with the D gene possibly TRBD1 or TRBD2, each one fitting 5 bases. Sequenced: blood. The source is a girl under 18 with multiple sclerosis. The nucleotide sequence is TGTGCCAGCAGCCGGGACGTAGCCTACGAGCAGTACTTC. This gives the protein CASSRDVAYEQYF. Here the CDR3 is joined to the reference TRBV9 and TRBJ2-7 genes, and the full variable domain is: DSGVTQTPKHLITATGQRVTLRCSPRSGDLSVYWYQQSLDQGLQFLIQYYNGEERAKGNILERFSAQQFPDLHSELNLSSLELGDSALYFCASSRDVAYEQYFGPGTRLTVT.